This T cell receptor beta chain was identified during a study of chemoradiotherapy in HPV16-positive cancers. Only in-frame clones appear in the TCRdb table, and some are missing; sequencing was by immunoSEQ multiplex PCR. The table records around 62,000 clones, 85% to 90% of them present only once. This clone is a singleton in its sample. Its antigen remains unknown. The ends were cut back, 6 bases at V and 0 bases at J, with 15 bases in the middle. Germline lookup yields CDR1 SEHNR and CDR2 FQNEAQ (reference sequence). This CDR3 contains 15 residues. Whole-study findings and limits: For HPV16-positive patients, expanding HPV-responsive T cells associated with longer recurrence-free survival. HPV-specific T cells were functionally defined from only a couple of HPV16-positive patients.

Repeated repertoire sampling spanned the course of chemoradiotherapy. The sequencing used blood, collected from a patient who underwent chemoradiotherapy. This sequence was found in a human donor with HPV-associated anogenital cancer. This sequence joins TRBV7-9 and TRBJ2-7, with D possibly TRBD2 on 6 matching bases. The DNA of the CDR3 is TGTGCCAGCAGTCAACTGGACTACAGCTCCTACGAGCAGTACTTC. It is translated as CASSQLDYSSYEQYF.